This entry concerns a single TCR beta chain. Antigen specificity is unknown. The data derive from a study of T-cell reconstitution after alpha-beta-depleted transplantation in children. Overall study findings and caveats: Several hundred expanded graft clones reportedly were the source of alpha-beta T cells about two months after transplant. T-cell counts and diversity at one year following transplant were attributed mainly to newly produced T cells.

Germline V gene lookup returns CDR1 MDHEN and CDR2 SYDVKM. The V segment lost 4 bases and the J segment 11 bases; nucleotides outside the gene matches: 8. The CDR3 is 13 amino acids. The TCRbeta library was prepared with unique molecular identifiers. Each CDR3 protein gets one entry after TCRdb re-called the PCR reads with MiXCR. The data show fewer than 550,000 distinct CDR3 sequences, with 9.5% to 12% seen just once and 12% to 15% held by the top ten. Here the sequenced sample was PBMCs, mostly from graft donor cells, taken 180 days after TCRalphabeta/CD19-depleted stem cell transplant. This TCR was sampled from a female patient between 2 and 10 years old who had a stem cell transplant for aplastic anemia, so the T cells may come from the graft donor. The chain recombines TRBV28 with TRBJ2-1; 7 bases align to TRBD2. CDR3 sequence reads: CASSWRPAGKQFF. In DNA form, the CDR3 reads TGTGCCAGCAGTTGGCGGCCAGCGGGGAAGCAGTTCTTC.